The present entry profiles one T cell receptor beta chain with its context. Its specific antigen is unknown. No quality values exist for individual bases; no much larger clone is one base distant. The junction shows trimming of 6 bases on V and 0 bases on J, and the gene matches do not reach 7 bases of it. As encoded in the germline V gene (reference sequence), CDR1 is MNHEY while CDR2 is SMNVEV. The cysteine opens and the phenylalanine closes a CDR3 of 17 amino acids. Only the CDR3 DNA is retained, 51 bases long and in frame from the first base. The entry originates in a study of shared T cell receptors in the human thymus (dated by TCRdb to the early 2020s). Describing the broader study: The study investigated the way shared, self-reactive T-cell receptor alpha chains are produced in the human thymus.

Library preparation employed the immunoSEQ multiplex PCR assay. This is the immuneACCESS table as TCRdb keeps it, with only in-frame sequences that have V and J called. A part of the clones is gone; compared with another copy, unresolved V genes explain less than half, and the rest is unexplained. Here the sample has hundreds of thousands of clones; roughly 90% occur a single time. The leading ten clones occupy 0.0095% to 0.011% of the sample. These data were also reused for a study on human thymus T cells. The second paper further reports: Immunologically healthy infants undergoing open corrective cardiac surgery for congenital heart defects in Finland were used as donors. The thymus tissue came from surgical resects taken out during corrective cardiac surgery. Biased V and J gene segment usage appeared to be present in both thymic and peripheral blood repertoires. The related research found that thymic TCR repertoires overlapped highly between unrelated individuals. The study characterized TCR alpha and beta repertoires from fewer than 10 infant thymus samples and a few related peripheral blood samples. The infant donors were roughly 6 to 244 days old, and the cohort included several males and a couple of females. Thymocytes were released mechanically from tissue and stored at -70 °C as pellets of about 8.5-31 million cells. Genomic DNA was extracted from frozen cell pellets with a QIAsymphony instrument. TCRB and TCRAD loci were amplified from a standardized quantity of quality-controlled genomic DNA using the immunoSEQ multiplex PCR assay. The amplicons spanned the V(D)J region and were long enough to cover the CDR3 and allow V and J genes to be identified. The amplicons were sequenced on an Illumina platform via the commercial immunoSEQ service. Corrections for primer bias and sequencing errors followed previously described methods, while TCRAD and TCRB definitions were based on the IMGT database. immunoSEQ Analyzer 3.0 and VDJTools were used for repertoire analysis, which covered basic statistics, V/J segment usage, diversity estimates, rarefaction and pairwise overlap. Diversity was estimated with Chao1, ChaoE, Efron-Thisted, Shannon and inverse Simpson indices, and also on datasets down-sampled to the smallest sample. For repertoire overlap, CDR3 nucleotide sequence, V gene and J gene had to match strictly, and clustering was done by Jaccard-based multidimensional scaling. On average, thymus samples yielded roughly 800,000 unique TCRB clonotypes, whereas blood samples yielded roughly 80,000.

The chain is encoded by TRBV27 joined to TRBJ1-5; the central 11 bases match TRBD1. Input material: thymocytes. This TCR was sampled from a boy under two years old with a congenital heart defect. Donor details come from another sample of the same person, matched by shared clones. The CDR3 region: CASSLRGTGGSNQPQHF. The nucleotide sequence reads TGTGCCAGCAGCCTACGCGGGACAGGGGGTAGCAATCAGCCCCAGCATTTT.